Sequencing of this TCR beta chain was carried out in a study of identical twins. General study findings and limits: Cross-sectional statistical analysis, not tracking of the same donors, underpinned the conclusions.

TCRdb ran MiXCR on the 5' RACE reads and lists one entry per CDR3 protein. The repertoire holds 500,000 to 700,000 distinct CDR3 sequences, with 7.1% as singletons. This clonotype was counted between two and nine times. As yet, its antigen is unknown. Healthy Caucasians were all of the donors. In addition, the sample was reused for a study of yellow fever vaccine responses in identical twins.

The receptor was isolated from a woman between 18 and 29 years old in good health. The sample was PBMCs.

CDR3 DNA sequence: TGCGCCAGCAGCTTGTGGGGCCAGGAGTTAGGCACCGGGGAGCTGTTTTTT. Translation gives CASSLWGQELGTGELFF. The V gene is TRBV5-1, the J gene TRBJ2-2; D is possibly TRBD1 (5 bases). Per the germline V gene, CDR1 is SGHRS and CDR2 is YFSETQ. This CDR3 has 17 amino acids. V lost 1 base, J lost 4 bases, and 17 bases lay in between. The complete variable domain, with remaining parts taken from reference TRBV5-1 and TRBJ2-2, reads KAGVTQTPRYLIKTRGQQVTLSCSPISGHRSVSWYQQTPGQGLQFLFEYFSETQRNKGNFPGRFSGRQFSNSRSEMNVSTLELGDSALYLCASSLWGQELGTGELFFGEGSRLTVL.